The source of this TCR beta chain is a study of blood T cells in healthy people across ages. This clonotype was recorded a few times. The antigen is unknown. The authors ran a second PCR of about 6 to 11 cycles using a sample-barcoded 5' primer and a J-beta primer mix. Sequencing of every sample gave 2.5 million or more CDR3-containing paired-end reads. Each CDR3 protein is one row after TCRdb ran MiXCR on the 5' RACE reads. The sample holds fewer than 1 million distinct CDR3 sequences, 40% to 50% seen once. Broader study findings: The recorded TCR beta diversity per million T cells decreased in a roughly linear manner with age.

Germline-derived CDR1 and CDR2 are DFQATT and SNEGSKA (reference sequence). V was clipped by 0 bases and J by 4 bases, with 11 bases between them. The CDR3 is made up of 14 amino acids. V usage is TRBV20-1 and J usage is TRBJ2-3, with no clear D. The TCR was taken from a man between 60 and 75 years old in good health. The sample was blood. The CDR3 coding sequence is TGCAGTGCTAGAGATATGAACGTCGCAGATACGCAGTATTTT. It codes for CSARDMNVADTQYF.